This T cell receptor (beta chain) was documented in a study of blood T cell repertoires in COVID-19 (dated by TCRdb to the early 2020s). Concerning the study at large: Samples from collaborators originated in the United States, Italy and Spain and spanned both the acute and convalescent phases of COVID-19. Nearly every sample came with metadata listing a de-identified subject ID, COVID-19 status, age in years and sex. A freely available public database, intended as a resource for researchers studying the immune response to SARS-CoV-2, is where the repertoires were released. The samples were drawn from two sources: the first 160 participants of the ongoing ImmuneRACE study, and 950 to 1,500 subjects contributed by 6 global collaborators. Where available, HLA class I and class II types were obtained from metadata supplied by the sample provider rather than from assay-based typing. The prospective study material was composed of cDNA or gDNA derived from T cells, B-cell-depleted T cells, or PBMCs. Deeply sampled blood TCRbeta repertoires from subjects exposed to, actively infected with, or recovered from COVID-19 were included in the dataset.

TCRbeta CDR3 regions were amplified from genomic DNA by means of the immunoSEQ Assay, a bias-controlled multiplex PCR. In the source study's methods: The number of nucleated cells in each sample was estimated from the amplification of reference gene primers within the assay. Sequence reads were collapsed and filtered to measure the absolute abundance of every unique TCRbeta CDR3 rearrangement. Productive Simpson clonality was computed per sample as the square root of Simpson's diversity index over productive rearrangements. In its TCRdb copy, this immuneACCESS table keeps in-frame sequences only and misses some clones. Where compared with another copy, unresolved V genes explain less than half of these, and the others have no known cause. The V and J calls and clone size were taken over from that table, and D and trimming were inferred from the DNA. This sample holds around 240,000 clones; 65% to 90% were observed only once. The top ten constitute 6% to 9.5% of the sample.

Whole blood was collected in K2EDTA tubes by collaborating institutions according to the institutions' own protocols. For TCRbeta analysis, collaborator samples were shipped as frozen whole blood, as isolated PBMCs, or as DNA extracted from either sample type. General conclusions and limits of the study: The amount of clinical and demographic metadata varied by source and participant and was provided uncurated.

This clone was recorded once. What this receptor recognizes is not known. Nothing much larger sits one base from this clone, and base qualities are not available. CDR1 and CDR2 (SGHTA, FQGNSA) derive from the germline V gene. The CDR3 holds 17 amino acids from the cysteine to the phenylalanine. Only the CDR3 region is kept as DNA, spanning 51 bases read in frame from base 1. The V and J ends are trimmed by 6 bases and 0 bases, leaving 18 bases between them. The clonotype comes from a woman in her 50s with acute or convalescent COVID-19. This sequence uses TRBV7-2 and TRBJ1-3; TRBD1 is a possible D gene, resting on 5 matching bases. Sequenced sample: peripheral blood. For the CDR3, the sequence is CASSKDGASVSGNTIYF. The bases read TGTGCCAGCAGTAAAGATGGGGCTTCAGTCTCTGGAAACACCATATATTTT.